The next 17 T cell receptor beta chains were all read from a single sample in a study of T cells expressing NK-cell markers. TCRdb re-called the 5' RACE reads and gives one entry per CDR3 protein, without DNA. The repertoire table contains hundreds of thousands of distinct CDR3 sequences. The sequenced material came from blood T cells: a sorted CD56 or NKG2C T cell subset, CD4+ or CD8+ T cells, or bulk PBMC T cells (not recorded which). These receptors all come from a man in his late teens or twenties in good health.

This chain links TRBV29-1 with TRBJ2-1; the D call of TRBD2 rests on TCRdb alone, since no DNA is present to check it. Germline loops: CDR1 SQVTM, CDR2 ANQGSEA. This CDR3 region has 16 residues. CDR3: CSVTPTGTSGTNEQFF.

The chain combines TRBV5-1 with TRBJ2-1; as DNA is missing, the TRBD2 call by TCRdb cannot be tested. The CDR3 sequence is 17 residues long. Germline V gene sequence: CDR1 SGHRS, CDR2 YFSETQ. CDR3 protein: CASSLGPRETTYNEQFF.

The rearrangement links TRBV2 to TRBJ2-2; the D call from TCRdb, TRBD2, cannot be confirmed without DNA. Per the germline V gene, CDR1 is SNHLY and CDR2 is FYNNEI. CDR3 size: 16 residues. CDR3 in amino acids: CASIPSRTSATGELFF.

The chain uses TRBV4-1 and TRBJ1-5; TCRdb calls TRBD1, which cannot be checked without DNA. This CDR3 spans 16 amino acids. CDR1 is MGHRA and CDR2 is YSYEKL in the germline V gene. CDR3 sequence reads: CASSQVRTGGGQPQHF.

The V gene is TRBV5-1, the J gene TRBJ2-3; TCRdb's assignment of TRBD2 cannot be checked, as there is no DNA. The V gene's germline CDR1 is SGHRS and CDR2 YFSETQ. This CDR3 comprises 15 residues. This CDR3 reads CASSLTASRPDTQYF.

V gene TRBV6-1 combines with J gene TRBJ1-2; TCRdb outputs TRBD1, but without DNA this stays unchecked. CDR3 length equals 14 residues. The germline V gene has CDR1 MNHNS and CDR2 SASEGT. The CDR3: CAISRDRGIHGYTF.

This chain uses TRBV20-1 with TRBJ2-7. This CDR3 region has 15 residues. The germline gives CDR1 DFQATT, CDR2 SNEGSKA (reference sequence). This CDR3 reads CSARDQVPWINEQYF.

The chain carries TRBV24-1 and TRBJ2-1; lacking DNA, the TRBD1 call made by TCRdb goes unchecked. Germline CDR1 KGHDR, CDR2 SFDVKD. CDR3 length: 15 residues. CDR3 residues: CATSDLLQGSDEQFF.

J is TRBJ2-4 and V is TRBV3-1; TCRdb picks TRBD2, but there is no DNA to check that call. The CDR3 is 17 amino acids. Germline V gene lookup returns CDR1 LGHDT and CDR2 YNNKEL (reference sequence). CDR3 residues: CASSRTSGRIAKNIQYF.

The chain is built from TRBV20-1 and TRBJ2-4; lacking DNA, the TRBD2 call made by TCRdb goes unchecked. The length of the CDR3 is 17 residues. Germline assignment: CDR1 DFQATT and CDR2 SNEGSKA (reference sequence). The CDR3 sequence is CSASKHTSVSAENIQYF.

The chain links TRBV30 to TRBJ2-3; TCRdb calls TRBD1, which cannot be checked without DNA. CDR3 length equals 15 residues. Germline CDR1 GTSNPN, CDR2 SVGIG (reference sequence). CDR3 region: CAWSLGTVGRDTQYF.

This chain links TRBV28 with TRBJ2-7; TCRdb calls TRBD2, which cannot be checked without DNA. There are 15 residues in the CDR3. Per germline, CDR1 MDHEN and CDR2 SYDVKM. This CDR3 reads CASSEGLAGAYEQYF.

This sequence joins TRBV2 and TRBJ1-1; TCRdb designates TRBD1, a call that cannot be tested without DNA. CDR1 and CDR2 from the germline V gene are SNHLY and FYNNEI. CDR3 length: 15 amino acids. The CDR3 protein is CASSGPLTGGTEAFF.

The genes are TRBV12-3 or TRBV12-4 and TRBJ2-7; TCRdb selects TRBD1, and the lack of DNA leaves this call unchecked. The CDR3 has 15 amino acids. CDR3 sequence: CASSSQGSNSYEQYF.

The V gene is TRBV5-1, the J gene TRBJ2-1; the D call from TCRdb, TRBD1, cannot be confirmed without DNA. Germline-derived CDR1 and CDR2 are SGHRS and YFSETQ. The CDR3 consists of 14 residues. The CDR3 loop reads CASSFRGSGNEQFF.

The CDR3 loop reads CASSLGGQSDTQYF. The chain links TRBV12-3 or TRBV12-4 to TRBJ2-3; TCRdb proposes TRBD1, but this gene call is untestable without DNA. The CDR3 is 14 residues long.

V gene TRBV7-9 combines with J gene TRBJ1-2; the D call of TRBD1 rests on TCRdb alone, since no DNA is present to check it. This CDR3 has 14 residues. Germline CDR1 reads SEHNR; CDR2 reads FQNEAQ (reference sequence). CDR3 region: CASSRGQGWYGYTF.